Below, 30 T cell receptor beta chains from the same sample are listed, as sequenced in a study of blood T cell repertoires in COVID-19. The repertoire was sequenced with immunoSEQ multiplex PCR; TCRdb's copy has only in-frame clones and lacks some. The sample lists fewer than 300,000 clones, 80% to 90% occurring once. Sample: peripheral blood. The receptors were gathered from a woman aged 25 to 45 with COVID-19, enrolled during active disease.

The gene calls are TRBV18 and TRBJ1-1; no reliable D call. The germline gives CDR1 KGHSH, CDR2 LQKENI. V was clipped by 2 bases and J by 4 bases, with 11 bases between them. There are 14 residues in the CDR3. In DNA, the CDR3 is TGTGCCAGCTCACCAGTCAGAGGAACCACTGAAGCTTTCTTT. This encodes CASSPVRGTTEAFF.

This clone was detected only once. The J gene is TRBJ1-2, the V gene TRBV19; 7 nucleotides line up with TRBD1. Germline values: CDR1 LNHDA, CDR2 SQIVND (reference sequence). The CDR3 totals 16 residues. J was trimmed by 7 bases and V by 7 bases; bases with no gene match: 18. The chain's CDR3 is CASIETWDSSVFGYTF. The CDR3 bases are TGTGCCAGTATAGAAACTTGGGACAGCTCAGTTTTTGGCTACACCTTC.

The chain links TRBV28 to TRBJ1-6, with unresolved D. V was clipped by 3 bases and J by 10 bases, with 7 bases between them. The CDR3 length is 12 residues. The germline V gene has CDR1 MDHEN and CDR2 SYDVKM. The CDR3 here is CASSFSESPLHF. In nucleotides, the CDR3 is TGTGCCAGCAGTTTTTCGGAGTCACCCCTCCACTTT.

V gene TRBV12-3 or TRBV12-4 combines with J gene TRBJ1-2; 7 bases map to TRBD1. The CDR3 totals 13 residues. The V segment lost 3 bases and the J segment 4 bases; nucleotides outside the gene matches: 2. The CDR3 DNA reads TGTGCCAGCAGTTTGGGGACAGTCTATGGCTACACCTTC. It is translated as CASSLGTVYGYTF.

The chain is built from TRBV19 and TRBJ1-2; D is ambiguous. In germline, CDR1 is LNHDA, CDR2 SQIVND (reference sequence). The CDR3 has 12 amino acids. Trimming shortened V by 5 bases and J by 4 bases, and 8 bases separated the two germline ends. CDR3 protein: CASSSDFYGYTF. CDR3 DNA sequence: TGTGCCAGTAGTTCAGACTTCTATGGCTACACCTTC.

This clone turned up a few times. This chain links TRBV19 with TRBJ1-3, with TRBD1 matching 7 bases. The CDR3 is 11 residues long. In germline, CDR1 is LNHDA, CDR2 SQIVND (reference sequence). V lost 7 bases to trimming and J lost 8 bases; unmatched junction nucleotides: 2. CDR3: CASTQGDTIYF. The CDR3, as DNA: TGTGCCAGTACTCAGGGGGACACCATATATTTT.

The chain employs TRBV9 and TRBJ2-7; 7 nucleotides match TRBD2. Trimming cost V 4 bases and J 4 bases; bases outside gene matches: 8. Germline CDR1 is SGDLS and CDR2 is YYNGEE. This CDR3 is 14 amino acids long. The CDR3 loop is CASSPLAASYEQYF. CDR3 nucleotides: TGTGCCAGCAGCCCTCTAGCGGCCTCTTACGAGCAGTACTTC.

The chain uses TRBV5-6 and TRBJ2-6, with 7 bases fitting TRBD2. Germline V gene data show CDR1 as SGHDT and CDR2 as YYEEEE. The trim removed 0 bases at V and 3 bases at J, leaving 12 bases unmatched. The CDR3 has 19 amino acids. The CDR3 sequence: CASSLARGVPVGGANVLTF. Here the CDR3 DNA reads TGTGCCAGCAGCTTGGCTCGGGGGGTCCCGGTTGGTGGGGCCAACGTCCTGACTTTC.

This clone has only one observation. The chain couples TRBV6-5 to TRBJ2-7; perhaps TRBD1 as D (5 bases). Germline lookup yields CDR1 MNHEY and CDR2 SVGAGI. The CDR3 totals 15 residues. Trimming cost V 0 bases and J 3 bases, with 12 bases left between them. The CDR3 is CASSYSTALIYEQYF. CDR3 bases: TGTGCCAGCAGTTACTCGACAGCACTTATCTACGAGCAGTACTTC.

The CDR3 nucleotides are TGTGCCAGCAGCTCGGGGACAGGACCTCACAATGAGCAGTTCTTC. Translation: CASSSGTGPHNEQFF. The rearrangement uses TRBV11-3 and TRBJ2-1, with 8 bases lining up with TRBD1. Trimming at V came to 4 bases and at J to 5 bases, leaving 7 bases not matched to a gene. Germline CDR1 is SGHNT and CDR2 is YENEEA. This CDR3 region has 15 residues.

CDR3 bases: TGTGCCAGCAGTTTTTTTCCAGGTGACGATGAGCAGTTCTTC. It specifies CASSFFPGDDEQFF. J is TRBJ2-1 and V is TRBV28; no firm D call. This CDR3 is built from 14 residues. Trimming left V 3 bases short and J 8 bases short, with 14 bases between. Germline-derived CDR1 and CDR2 are MDHEN and SYDVKM.

This clone was observed once. The chain uses TRBV10-2 and TRBJ2-7; TRBD1 aligns across 9 bases. CDR1 is WSHSY, CDR2 SAAADI, per germline. V shed 6 bases, J shed 0 bases, and the junction held 0 bases outside the gene matches. This CDR3 has 13 residues. CDR3 nucleotide sequence: TGCGCCAGCAGACAGGGGGCCTCCTACGAGCAGTACTTC. This translates into CASRQGASYEQYF.

This clone came up once. J is TRBJ2-3 and V is TRBV9, with TRBD2 identical over 10 bases. Germline trimming cut 0 bases from V and 4 bases from J; bases unmatched to any gene: 2. The CDR3 is 15 residues long. CDR1 SGDLS and CDR2 YYNGEE come from the germline V gene. Here the CDR3 DNA reads TGTGCCAGCAGCGTAGAGCGGGGGGGCCCAGATACGCAGTATTTT. This sequence encodes CASSVERGGPDTQYF.

This chain links TRBV2 with TRBJ1-3; D gene uncertain. Germline assignment: CDR1 SNHLY and CDR2 FYNNEI. The CDR3 extends over 15 amino acids. Deletions cut 4 bases from V and 1 base from J, with 11 bases between. This CDR3 is CASSGLLWSGNTIYF. CDR3 sequence (DNA): TGTGCCAGCAGTGGACTGCTCTGGTCTGGAAACACCATATATTTT. Filled out from reference TRBV2 and TRBJ1-3, the complete variable domain reads EPEVTQTPSHQVTQMGQEVILRCVPISNHLYFYWYRQILGQKVEFLVSFYNNEISEKSEIFDDQFSVERPDGSNFTLKIRSTKLEDSAMYFCASSGLLWSGNTIYFGEGSWLTVV.

V and J are TRBV19 and TRBJ1-5, with D possibly TRBD1 on 6 matching bases. Trimming removed 3 bases from V and 4 bases from J, with 13 bases in between. This CDR3 spans 15 amino acids. Germline V CDR1 and CDR2: LNHDA, SQIVND (reference sequence). The CDR3: CASSIGGAPNQPQHF. CDR3 bases: TGTGCCAGTAGTATCGGGGGGGCCCCGAATCAGCCCCAGCATTTT.

The chain couples TRBV18 to TRBJ1-3; D possibly corresponds to TRBD1 (5 bases). Germline V gene sequence: CDR1 KGHSH, CDR2 LQKENI. The CDR3 spans 16 residues. V lost 5 bases and J 4 bases, leaving 18 bases between the germline ends. DNA of the CDR3: TGTGCCAGCTCAGCAAGGCCGGGACTGGACGGAAACACCATATATTTT. Translating gives CASSARPGLDGNTIYF. Full variable domain (rest looked up from reference TRBV18 and TRBJ1-3): NAGVMQNPRHLVRRRGQEARLRCSPMKGHSHVYWYRQLPEEGLKFMVYLQKENIIDESGMPKERFSAEFPKEGPSILRIQQVVRGDSAAYFCASSARPGLDGNTIYFGEGSWLTVV.

The chain combines TRBV2 with TRBJ2-3; 7 positions agree with TRBD1. V was clipped by 6 bases and J by 2 bases; unmatched bases: 8. CDR3 length: 15 amino acids. Germline CDR1 and CDR2: SNHLY and FYNNEI. CDR3 nucleotides: TGTGCCAGCAGACAACGGACAGGCGTCACAGATACGCAGTATTTT. Its protein is CASRQRTGVTDTQYF.

This chain connects TRBV4-2 to TRBJ2-7; D ambiguous. The length of the CDR3 is 15 residues. In germline, CDR1 is LGHNA, CDR2 YNFKEQ. V was shortened by 1 base and J by 1 base, with 11 bases between the two germline ends. CDR3 DNA sequence: TGTGCCAGCAGCCAAGGCGACATTCTATCCTACGAGCAGTACTTC. Translation gives CASSQGDILSYEQYF.

This chain uses TRBV30 with TRBJ2-5; no clear D gene. The CDR3 loop spans 12 amino acids. Germline V gene data show CDR1 as GTSNPN and CDR2 as SVGIG (reference sequence). V was cut by 4 bases and J by 2 bases, with 8 bases left in between. CDR3 bases: TGTGCCTGGAACTCCGTGCAAGAGACCCAGTACTTC. Translating gives CAWNSVQETQYF.

The V gene is TRBV29-1, the J gene TRBJ2-1, with a tentative D call TRBD2 (5 bases). The CDR3 is 12 residues long. V was trimmed by 7 bases and J by 2 bases, leaving 9 bases between them. CDR1 is SQVTM, CDR2 ANQGSEA, per germline. The CDR3 spells CSGLATYNEQFF. Written as DNA, the CDR3 is TGCAGCGGGCTAGCAACCTACAATGAGCAGTTCTTC.

The CDR3 bases are TGTGCCACCTCGATGGACAGCTTGGAGCAGTACTTC. Amino acids: CATSMDSLEQYF. The chain combines TRBV10-3 with TRBJ2-7; weak D call: TRBD1 (6 bases). V lost 10 bases, J lost 7 bases, and 17 bases lay in between. The CDR3 consists of 12 residues. CDR1 is ENHRY, CDR2 SYGVKD, per germline.

The rearrangement links TRBV15 to TRBJ2-1; possibly TRBD2 for D (6 bases). The CDR3 consists of 18 residues. The germline V gene has CDR1 LNHNV and CDR2 YYDKDF (reference sequence). Trimming cost V 1 base and J 4 bases, with 20 bases left between them. This CDR3 reads CATSRVLVNRGKYNEQFF. The CDR3 DNA reads as TGTGCCACCAGCAGAGTACTAGTGAATCGCGGGAAGTACAATGAGCAGTTCTTC.

The chain carries TRBV11-2 and TRBJ2-1; 9 positions match TRBD2. CDR1 and CDR2 from the germline V gene are SGHAT and FQNNGV. This CDR3 spans 15 amino acids. With V trimmed by 5 bases and J by 5 bases, 7 bases remained unmatched. The CDR3 sequence is CASSRRGGDDNEQFF. The CDR3 bases are TGTGCCAGCAGCAGGCGGGGGGGCGACGACAATGAGCAGTTCTTC.

The chain links TRBV14 to TRBJ2-7; 7 bases match TRBD1. The junction had 2 bases not matched to a gene; V was cut back by 0 bases and J by 3 bases. Germline V gives CDR1 SGHDN, CDR2 FVKESK. The CDR3 totals 14 residues. This chain's CDR3 is CASSQDRDSYEQYF. The CDR3 bases are TGTGCCAGCAGCCAAGATCGGGACAGCTACGAGCAGTACTTC.

The chain carries TRBV19 and TRBJ1-4, with 8 bases that match TRBD1. The CDR3 has 15 residues. Germline CDR1 LNHDA, CDR2 SQIVND (reference sequence). The trim removed 4 bases at V and 3 bases at J, leaving 4 bases unmatched. CDR3 region: CASSTGGRSNEKLFF. The CDR3 DNA is TGTGCCAGTAGTACAGGGGGCAGGTCTAATGAAAAACTGTTTTTT.

The chain couples TRBV5-1 to TRBJ2-5; 7 bases match TRBD2. The CDR3 is 15 residues long. V gave up 5 bases and J gave up 1 base; unmatched junction bases: 8. Germline-derived CDR1 and CDR2 are SGHRS and YFSETQ. In nucleotides, the CDR3 is TGCGCCAGCAGGTTTTGGGGGGAGGGCCAAGAGACCCAGTACTTC. Translated, it gives CASRFWGEGQETQYF.

Only one count was recorded for this clone. The chain uses TRBV6-5 and TRBJ1-5; 9 bases fit TRBD1. CDR3 length: 14 residues. The V gene's germline CDR1 is MNHEY and CDR2 SVGAGI. With 7 bases clipped from V and 4 bases from J, the junction kept 5 bases outside the gene matches. As DNA, the CDR3 is TGTGCCAGCACCCGGACAGGGGCGAATCAGCCCCAGCATTTT. Translating gives CASTRTGANQPQHF.

This chain connects TRBV7-8 to TRBJ2-7; 9 positions match TRBD2. Trimming removed 5 bases from V and 5 bases from J; junction bases left unmatched: 7. Per the germline V gene, CDR1 is SGHVS and CDR2 is FQNEAQ. This CDR3 has 14 amino acids. The CDR3 nucleotides read TGTGCCAGCAGCGCCGCGGGACTAGCAAACGAGCAGTACTTC. It is translated as CASSAAGLANEQYF.

This chain joins TRBV6-5 and TRBJ1-5, with D maybe TRBD1 (6 bases). CDR3 length: 14 residues. Germline V gene lookup returns CDR1 MNHEY and CDR2 SVGAGI. Trimming stripped 6 bases from V and 0 bases from J, with 9 bases between. CDR3 protein: CASRTGFSNQPQHF. The CDR3, as DNA: TGTGCCAGCAGAACAGGGTTTAGCAATCAGCCCCAGCATTTT.

The chain combines TRBV5-1 with TRBJ2-2; weak D call: TRBD1 (5 bases). The length of the CDR3 is 13 residues. Germline V gene data show CDR1 as SGHRS and CDR2 as YFSETQ. V was cut by 4 bases and J by 5 bases, with 9 bases left in between. Here the CDR3 DNA reads TGCGCCAGCAGCGCCAGGGAAACCGGGGAGCTGTTTTTT. It encodes CASSARETGELFF.